This TCR beta chain is drawn from a study of control samples from healthy donors and cancer patients. Using immunoSEQ multiplex PCR, the repertoire was profiled, and TCRdb retains in-frame clones only, with some absent. The table lists about 86,000 clones, about 94% of them singletons, with approximately 4.8% in the top ten. The CDR3 runs to 16 residues. Germline V gene data show CDR1 as SGHVS and CDR2 as FQNEAQ. Trimming stripped 3 bases from V and 3 bases from J, with 15 bases between. Sequencing was performed on blood. The source of this sequence is a woman aged 18-35 years in good health. The chain has TRBV7-8 and TRBJ1-3, with unresolved D. CDR3 protein: CASSLETRGVGNTIYF. CDR3 in DNA: TGTGCCAGCAGCTTGGAGACACGGGGTGTTGGAAACACCATATATTTT.